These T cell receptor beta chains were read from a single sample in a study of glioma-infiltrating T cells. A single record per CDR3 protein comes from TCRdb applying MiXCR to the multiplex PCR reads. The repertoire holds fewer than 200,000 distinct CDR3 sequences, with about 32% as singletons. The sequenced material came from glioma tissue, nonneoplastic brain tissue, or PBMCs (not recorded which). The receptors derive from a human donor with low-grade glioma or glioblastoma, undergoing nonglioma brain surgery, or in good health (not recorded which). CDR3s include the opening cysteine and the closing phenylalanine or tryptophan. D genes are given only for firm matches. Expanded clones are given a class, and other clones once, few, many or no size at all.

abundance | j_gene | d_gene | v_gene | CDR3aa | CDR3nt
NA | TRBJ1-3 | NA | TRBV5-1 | CPSSYGTSGRNTIYF | TGCCCCAGCAGCTACGGAACGAGCGGAAGGAACACCATATATTTT
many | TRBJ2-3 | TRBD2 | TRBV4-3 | CASSLGAGGDTQYF | TGCGCCAGCAGCCTAGGGGCGGGGGGAGATACGCAGTATTTT
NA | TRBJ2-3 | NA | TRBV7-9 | CASSLGGGITDTQYF | TGTGCCAGCAGCTTAGGTGGCGGGATTACAGATACGCAGTATTTT
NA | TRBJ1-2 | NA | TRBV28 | CASSLTCGSYTF | TGTGCCAGCAGTCTAACATGTGGAAGCTACACCTTC
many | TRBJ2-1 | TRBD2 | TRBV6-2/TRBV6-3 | CASSYPSGLAAMYNEQFF | TGTGCCAGCAGTTACCCGTCCGGACTAGCGGCGATGTACAATGAGCAGTTCTTC
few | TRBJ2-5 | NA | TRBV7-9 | CASSLEDIAGHPIQETQYF | TGTGCCAGCAGCTTAGAGGATATTGCGGGACACCCCATCCAAGAGACCCAGTACTTC
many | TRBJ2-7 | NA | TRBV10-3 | CASRGDITYEQYF | TGTGCCTCCCGTGGGGACATCACCTACGAGCAGTACTTC
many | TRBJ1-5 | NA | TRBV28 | CASSFRTLSNQPQHF | TGTGCCAGCAGTTTTAGGACACTCAGCAATCAGCCCCAGCATTTT
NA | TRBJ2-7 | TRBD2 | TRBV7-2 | CASSLKGQLAGGDDEQYF | TGTGCCAGCAGCTTAAAGGGGCAACTAGCGGGAGGTGACGATGAGCAGTACTTC
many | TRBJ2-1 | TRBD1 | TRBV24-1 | CATSDPGTGGYNEQFF | TGTGCCACCAGTGACCCCGGGACAGGGGGCTACAATGAGCAGTTCTTC
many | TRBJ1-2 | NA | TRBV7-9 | CASSLGGDYGYTF | TGTGCCAGCAGCTTAGGAGGGGACTATGGCTACACCTTC
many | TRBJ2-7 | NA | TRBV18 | CASSPNSRSSYEQYF | TGTGCCAGCTCACCAAATAGCAGGAGCTCCTACGAGCAGTACTTC
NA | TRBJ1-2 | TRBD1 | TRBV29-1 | CSVDLRGQGAYGYTF | TGCAGCGTTGATCTCCGGGGACAGGGCGCCTATGGCTACACCTTC
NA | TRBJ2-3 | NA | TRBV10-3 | CAISEGAGWTDTQYF | TGTGCCATCAGTGAGGGGGCTGGGTGGACAGATACGCAGTATTTT
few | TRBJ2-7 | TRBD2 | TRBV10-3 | CAISGGTSGYEQYF | TGTGCCATCAGTGGCGGGACTAGCGGGTATGAGCAGTACTTC
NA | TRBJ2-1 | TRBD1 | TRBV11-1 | CASSPPTGDISSYNEQFF | TGTGCCAGCAGCCCCCCGACAGGGGACATAAGCTCCTACAATGAGCAGTTCTTC
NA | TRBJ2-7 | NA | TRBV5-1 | CASSLQGNSYEQYF | TGCGCCAGCAGCTTGCAGGGGAACTCCTACGAGCAGTACTTC
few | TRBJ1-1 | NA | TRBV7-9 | CASSQGGEGAEAFF | TGTGCCAGCAGCCAAGGCGGGGAGGGTGCTGAAGCTTTCTTT
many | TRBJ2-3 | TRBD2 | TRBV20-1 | CSARSGRGSDTQYF | TGCAGTGCTAGGAGCGGGAGAGGGTCAGATACGCAGTATTTT
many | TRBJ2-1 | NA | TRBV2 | CASSAEGDYNEQFF | TGTGCCAGCAGTGCTGAGGGAGATTACAATGAGCAGTTCTTC
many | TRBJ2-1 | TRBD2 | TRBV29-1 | CSVGVSGRANNEQFF | TGCAGCGTTGGGGTTAGCGGGAGGGCCAACAATGAGCAGTTCTTC
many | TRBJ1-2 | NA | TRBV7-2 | CASSPGVELWYGYTF | TGTGCCAGCAGCCCCGGAGTGGAGCTATGGTATGGCTACACCTTC
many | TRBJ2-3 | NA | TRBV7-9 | CASSFSGGVDTQYF | TGTGCCAGCAGCTTCTCCGGAGGTGTGGATACGCAGTATTTT
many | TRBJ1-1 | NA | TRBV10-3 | CAIREKQGNTEAFF | TGTGCCATCAGAGAAAAACAGGGGAACACTGAAGCTTTCTTT
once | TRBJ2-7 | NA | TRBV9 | CASSPSGENWMGNEQYF | TGTGCCAGCAGCCCCTCGGGGGAGAACTGGATGGGGAACGAGCAGTACTTC
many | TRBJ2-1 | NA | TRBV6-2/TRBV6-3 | CASSFAGRSYNEQFF | TGTGCCAGCAGTTTTGCGGGAAGGTCCTACAATGAGCAGTTCTTC
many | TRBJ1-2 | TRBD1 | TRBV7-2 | CASTLDRGLGYGYTF | TGTGCCAGCACCCTAGACAGGGGGCTCGGCTATGGCTACACCTTC
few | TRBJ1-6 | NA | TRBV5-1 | CASSEGNNSPLHF | TGCGCCAGCAGCGAGGGAAATAATTCACCCCTCCACTTT
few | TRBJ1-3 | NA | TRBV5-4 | CASSSQQGAGNTIYF | TGTGCCAGCAGCTCCCAACAAGGGGCTGGAAACACCATATATTTT
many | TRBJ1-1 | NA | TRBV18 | CASSPRSTLRNTEAFF | TGTGCCAGCTCACCACGATCAACCCTCCGGAACACTGAAGCTTTCTTT
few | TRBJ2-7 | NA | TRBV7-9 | CASSLESALDEQYF | TGTGCCAGCAGCTTAGAGAGTGCTTTGGACGAGCAGTACTTC
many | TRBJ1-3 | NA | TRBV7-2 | CASSLAGGQSGNTIYF | TGTGCCAGCAGCTTAGCGGGTGGACAGTCTGGAAACACCATATATTTT
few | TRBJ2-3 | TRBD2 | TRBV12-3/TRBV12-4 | CASSRLAGGPADTQYF | TGTGCCAGCAGCCGACTAGCGGGAGGGCCGGCAGATACGCAGTATTTT
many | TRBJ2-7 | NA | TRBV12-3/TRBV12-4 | CASSFSASYEQYF | TGTGCCAGCAGTTTCAGCGCCTCCTACGAGCAGTACTTC
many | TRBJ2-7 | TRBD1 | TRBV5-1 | CASRSGQGYYEQYF | TGCGCCAGCAGGTCGGGACAGGGATACTACGAGCAGTACTTC
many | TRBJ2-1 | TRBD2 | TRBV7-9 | CASSRSGRAVNEQFF | TGTGCCAGCAGCCGAAGCGGGAGGGCCGTCAATGAGCAGTTCTTC
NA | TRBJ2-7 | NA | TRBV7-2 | CASSFAEVSYEQYF | TGTGCCAGCAGCTTCGCGGAGGTCTCCTACGAGCAGTACTTC
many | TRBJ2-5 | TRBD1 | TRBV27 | CASSSPDRAGETQYF | TGTGCCAGCAGTTCCCCGGACAGGGCAGGGGAGACCCAGTACTTC
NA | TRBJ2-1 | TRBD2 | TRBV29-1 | CTVEAGTTPLGEQFF | TGCACCGTTGAAGCCGGGACTACCCCGTTAGGTGAGCAGTTCTTC
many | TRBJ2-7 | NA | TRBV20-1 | CSARASLGTPEQYF | TGCAGTGCTAGGGCCTCCCTTGGGACCCCCGAGCAGTACTTC
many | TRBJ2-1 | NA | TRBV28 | CASSEQGNEQFF | TGTGCCAGCAGCGAACAGGGCAATGAGCAGTTCTTC
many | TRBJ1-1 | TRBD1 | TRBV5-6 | CTSRPTGAPEAFF | TGTACCAGCAGGCCAACAGGGGCCCCTGAAGCTTTCTTT
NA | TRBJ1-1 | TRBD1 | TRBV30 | CAWSTGTHEAFF | TGTGCCTGGTCGACAGGGACCCATGAAGCTTTCTTT
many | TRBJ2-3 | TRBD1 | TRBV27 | CASRQGYSTDTQYF | TGTGCCAGCCGACAGGGATATAGCACAGATACGCAGTATTTT
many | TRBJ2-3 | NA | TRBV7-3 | CASSPQRKQVDTQYF | TGTGCCAGCAGCCCCCAGCGGAAACAGGTTGATACGCAGTATTTT
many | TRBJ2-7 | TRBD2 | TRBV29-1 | CSVVEAGGGEQYF | TGCAGCGTTGTAGAAGCGGGAGGAGGGGAGCAGTACTTC
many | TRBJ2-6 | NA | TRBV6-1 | CASSPGESSGANVLTF | TGTGCCAGCAGTCCAGGTGAAAGCTCTGGGGCCAACGTCCTGACTTTC
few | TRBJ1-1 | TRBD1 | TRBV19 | CASSTWTGLNTEAFF | TGTGCCAGTAGTACGTGGACAGGGCTGAACACTGAAGCTTTCTTT
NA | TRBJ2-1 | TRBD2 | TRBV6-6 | CASGGLRSYNKQFF | TGTGCCAGCGGGGGACTAAGGAGCTACAATAAGCAGTTCTTC
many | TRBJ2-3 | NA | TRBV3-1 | CASSQEIADTQYF | TGTGCCAGCAGCCAAGAAATCGCAGATACGCAGTATTTT
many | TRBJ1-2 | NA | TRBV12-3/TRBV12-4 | CASSRVFDGYTF | TGTGCCAGCAGCAGGGTATTCGATGGCTACACCTTC
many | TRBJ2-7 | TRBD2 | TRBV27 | CASSLSGLAGGQYF | TGTGCCAGCAGTTTATCGGGACTAGCGGGAGGGCAGTACTTC
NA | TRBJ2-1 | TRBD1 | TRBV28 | CASSKLGQGAGQNNEQFF | TGTGCCAGCAGTAAACTTGGACAGGGGGCAGGACAAAACAATGAGCAGTTCTTC